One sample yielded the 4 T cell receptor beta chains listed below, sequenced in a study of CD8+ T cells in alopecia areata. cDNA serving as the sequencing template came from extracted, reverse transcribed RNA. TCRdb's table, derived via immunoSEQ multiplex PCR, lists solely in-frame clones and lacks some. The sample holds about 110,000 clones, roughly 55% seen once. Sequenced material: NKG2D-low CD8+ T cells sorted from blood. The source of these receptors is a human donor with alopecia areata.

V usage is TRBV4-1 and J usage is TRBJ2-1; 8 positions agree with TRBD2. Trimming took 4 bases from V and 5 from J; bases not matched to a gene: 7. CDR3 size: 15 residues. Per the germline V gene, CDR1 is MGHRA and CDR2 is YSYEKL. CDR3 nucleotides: TGCGCCAGCAGCCCCGCGGGGGGCTCTAACAATGAGCAGTTCTTC. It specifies CASSPAGGSNNEQFF.

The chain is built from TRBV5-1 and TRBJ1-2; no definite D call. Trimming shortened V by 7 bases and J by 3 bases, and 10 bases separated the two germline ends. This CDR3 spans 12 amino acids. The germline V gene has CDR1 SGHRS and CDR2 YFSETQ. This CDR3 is CASGGSDYGYTF. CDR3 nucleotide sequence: TGCGCCAGCGGCGGGTCTGACTATGGCTACACCTTC. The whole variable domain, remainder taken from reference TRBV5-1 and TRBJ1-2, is KAGVTQTPRYLIKTRGQQVTLSCSPISGHRSVSWYQQTPGQGLQFLFEYFSETQRNKGNFPGRFSGRQFSNSRSEMNVSTLELGDSALYLCASGGSDYGYTFGSGTRLTVV.

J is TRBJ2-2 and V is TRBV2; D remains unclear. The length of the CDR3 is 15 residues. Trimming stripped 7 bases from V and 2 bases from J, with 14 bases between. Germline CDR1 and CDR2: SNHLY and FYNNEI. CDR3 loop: CASTPSRPNTGELFF. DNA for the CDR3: TGTGCCAGCACCCCCTCGCGTCCCAACACCGGGGAGCTGTTTTTT.

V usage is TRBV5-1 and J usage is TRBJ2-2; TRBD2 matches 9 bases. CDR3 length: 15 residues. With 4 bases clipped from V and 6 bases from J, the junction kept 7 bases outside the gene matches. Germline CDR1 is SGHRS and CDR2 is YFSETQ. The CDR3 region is CASSPSRGGAGELFF. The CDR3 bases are TGCGCCAGCAGCCCCTCCCGCGGGGGGGCCGGGGAGCTGTTTTTT.